This T cell receptor (beta chain) was obtained from a study of OX40 agonist ivuxolimab in advanced cancers. The overall study: Ivuxolimab, an agonistic anti-OX40 (CD134) antibody, was given to patients. Patients enrolled in dose escalation were diagnosed with hepatocellular carcinoma, melanoma, renal cell or head and neck cancer.

Sequencing was performed with immunoSEQ multiplex PCR; in TCRdb, only in-frame clones are kept and a portion is missing. The sample holds 95,000 to 100,000 clones; approximately 80% are singletons and the top ten take around 1.6%. This CDR3 contains 16 residues. CDR1 and CDR2 (germline): LNHDA, SQIVND (reference sequence). V was pared by 1 base and J by 6 bases, with 16 bases between. The chain recombines TRBV19 with TRBJ2-4, with D perhaps TRBD1 (6 bases). The TCR was taken from an adult with an advanced solid tumor such as melanoma, head and neck, liver or kidney cancer. Here the sequenced sample was CD4+ or CD8+ T cells sorted from blood, taken in a trial of the OX40 agonist ivuxolimab. CDR3 coding DNA: TGTGCCAGTAGTATAGCCCCGGCCAGGGGTCGAAACATTCAGTACTTC. It codes for CASSIAPARGRNIQYF.